Below are 18 T cell receptor beta chains sequenced from a single sample in a study of T cells in tumors and immune-related adverse events. This table comes from immunoSEQ multiplex PCR, and its TCRdb copy is limited to in-frame clones, with some not included. The top ten clones hold more than 1.1% of a sample with tens of thousands of clones, just over 90% of them seen once. The sample was lymph node tissue, taken from a patient treated with anti-PD-1 therapy. The receptors stem from a female donor with metastatic renal cell carcinoma.

The CDR3 bases are TGCGCCAGCAGTGCGGGCGGGAGCACAGATACGCAGTATTTT. Translating gives CASSAGGSTDTQYF. The V call is TRBV10-1, the J call TRBJ2-3, with D tentatively TRBD2 (5 bases). The CDR3 is 14 residues long. Germline lookup yields CDR1 WNHNN and CDR2 SYGVQD (reference sequence). Between the trimmed V and J ends, which lost 4 bases and 0 bases, there was a span of 8 bases.

The rearrangement uses TRBV7-8 and TRBJ1-2; D not certain. The CDR3 is made up of 14 amino acids. Germline CDR1 is SGHVS and CDR2 is FQNEAQ. V was cut by 1 base and J by 8 bases, with 14 bases left in between. The CDR3 here is CASSLDVNSRGYTF. The CDR3 DNA reads as TGTGCCAGCAGCTTAGATGTTAACAGTAGGGGCTACACCTTC.

This chain joins TRBV19 and TRBJ1-2; D may be TRBD1 (5 bases). This CDR3 comprises 13 residues. Trimming removed 3 bases at V and 7 bases at J, with 12 bases between. Germline values: CDR1 LNHDA, CDR2 SQIVND (reference sequence). The CDR3 DNA reads TGTGCCAGTAGTATTCAGGGCAAAGGTGGCTACACCTTC. Protein product: CASSIQGKGGYTF. The full variable domain, its missing parts supplied by reference TRBV19 and TRBJ1-2, is DGGITQSPKYLFRKEGQNVTLSCEQNLNHDAMYWYRQDPGQGLRLIYYSQIVNDFQKGDIAEGYSVSREKKESFPLTVTSAQKNPTAFYLCASSIQGKGGYTFGSGTRLTVV.

The chain recombines TRBV7-2 with TRBJ1-5; D is perhaps TRBD1 (6 bases). The germline CDR1 and CDR2 sequences are SGHTA and FQGNSA. CDR3 length: 15 amino acids. With 1 base removed from V and 7 bases from J, the gap between germline ends came to 14 bases. CDR3: CASSLDGGANQPQHF. The CDR3 bases are TGTGCCAGCAGCTTAGACGGGGGCGCCAACCAGCCCCAGCATTTT.

This chain joins TRBV20-1 and TRBJ2-3; D is undetermined. The germline V gene encodes CDR1 DFQATT and CDR2 SNEGSKA (reference sequence). Trimming removed 6 bases from V and 7 bases from J, with 11 bases in between. The CDR3 is 11 residues long. The CDR3 loop is CSAAHGNTQYF. In nucleotides, the CDR3 is TGCAGTGCCGCCCACGGCAATACGCAGTATTTT.

CDR3 protein: CSARQAMNTEAFF. In DNA form, the CDR3 reads TGCAGCGCTCGACAGGCAATGAACACTGAAGCTTTCTTT. The rearrangement joins TRBV29-1 to TRBJ1-1, with a tentative D call TRBD1 (6 bases). Trimming took off 7 bases at V and 0 bases at J, with 12 bases between the two ends. Germline V CDR1 and CDR2: SQVTM, ANQGSEA. The CDR3 runs 13 residues.

CDR3 sequence: CASSLGRTLNNEQFF. The CDR3 DNA reads as TGTGCCAGCAGCTTAGGGAGGACCCTCAACAATGAGCAGTTCTTC. V is TRBV7-2 and J is TRBJ2-1; weak D call: TRBD2 (5 bases). Germline CDR1 is SGHTA and CDR2 is FQGNSA. V was pared by 1 base and J by 5 bases, with 12 bases between. The CDR3 totals 15 residues.

The gene calls are TRBV18 and TRBJ1-4; D is unclear. This CDR3 spans 15 amino acids. Between the trimmed V and J ends, which lost 4 bases and 5 bases, there was a span of 14 bases. CDR1 KGHSH and CDR2 LQKENI come from the germline V gene. The CDR3 region is CASSLFSRRNEKLFF. The CDR3, as DNA: TGTGCCAGCTCACTTTTTTCCCGACGGAATGAAAAACTGTTTTTT.

The rearrangement uses TRBV9 and TRBJ2-2; unclear D gene. The CDR3 length is 14 residues. Per the germline V gene, CDR1 is SGDLS and CDR2 is YYNGEE. V lost 1 base, J lost 4 bases, and 8 bases lay in between. The CDR3: CASSVSQTTGELFF. The CDR3 nucleotides are TGTGCCAGCAGCGTAAGTCAAACCACCGGGGAGCTGTTTTTT.

The V call is TRBV6-1, the J call TRBJ2-1; 9 positions agree with TRBD1. The germline gives CDR1 MNHNS, CDR2 SASEGT. The trim removed 4 bases at V and 9 bases at J, leaving 16 bases unmatched. There are 17 residues in the CDR3. CDR3 protein: CASSARAGTGLGGEQFF. CDR3 nucleotide sequence: TGTGCCAGCAGTGCCCGAGCCGGGACAGGGTTAGGAGGTGAGCAGTTCTTC.

The chain has TRBV7-2 and TRBJ2-3; possible D gene TRBD2, 6 bases. The length of the CDR3 is 15 residues. V was shortened by 3 bases and J by 2 bases, with 12 bases between the two germline ends. Germline assignment: CDR1 SGHTA and CDR2 FQGNSA. In nucleotides, the CDR3 is TGTGCCAGCAGCTTTTATAGCGGACCCACAGATACGCAGTATTTT. This encodes CASSFYSGPTDTQYF. The entire variable domain, with the rest obtained from reference TRBV7-2 and TRBJ2-3, is as follows: GAGVSQSPSNKVTEKGKDVELRCDPISGHTALYWYRQSLGQGLEFLIYFQGNSAPDKSGLPSDRFSAERTGGSVSTLTIQRTQQEDSAVYLCASSFYSGPTDTQYFGPGTRLTVL.

In regard to this clone: At one boundary the junction diverges from the germline segment, which might be a read error. CDR3 in amino acids: CSVEEAGQGTSF. DNA for the CDR3: TGCAGCGTTGAAGAAGCGGGACAGGGTACATCATTC. J is TRBJ1-2 and V is TRBV29-1; TRBD1 agrees at 9 bases. Germline CDR1 and CDR2: SQVTM and ANQGSEA. This CDR3 contains 12 residues.

The rearrangement links TRBV14 to TRBJ2-6; 9 positions match TRBD1. CDR3 length: 19 residues. Germline assignment: CDR1 SGHDN and CDR2 FVKESK. Germline trimming cut 0 bases from V and 6 bases from J; bases unmatched to any gene: 12. The CDR3 DNA follows: TGTGCCAGCAGCCAAGATTGGACAGGGGTTTTATCCCAGGCCAACGTCCTGACTTTC. Its translation: CASSQDWTGVLSQANVLTF.

This clone was recorded once. V and J are TRBV2 and TRBJ1-2; D is perhaps TRBD1 (5 bases). V was cut by 6 bases and J by 7 bases, with 15 bases left in between. Germline V lookup: CDR1 SNHLY, CDR2 FYNNEI. The CDR3 extends over 13 amino acids. The CDR3 reads CASSGTGISGYTF. In DNA form, the CDR3 reads TGTGCCAGCAGCGGGACGGGGATTAGTGGCTACACCTTC.

This clone showed up just once. The chain recombines TRBV11-1 with TRBJ1-1, with 7 bases matching TRBD1. V shed 5 bases, J shed 3 bases, and the junction held 9 bases outside the gene matches. CDR3 size: 15 residues. Germline V lookup: CDR1 SGHAT, CDR2 FQDESV (reference sequence). In nucleotides, the CDR3 is TGTGCCAGCAGCCCGAGACAGGGTGGGGACACTGAAGCTTTCTTT. It yields the protein CASSPRQGGDTEAFF.

This rearrangement joins TRBV6-6 to TRBJ2-2; 9 bases are a match to TRBD2. The germline V gene has CDR1 MNHNY and CDR2 SVGAGI (reference sequence). The J segment lost 6 bases and the V segment lost 4 bases, leaving 6 bases of the junction unmatched. The CDR3 contains 15 residues. CDR3 sequence (DNA): TGTGCCAGCAGTTCTTATAGGACTAGCGCCGGGGAGCTGTTTTTT. Amino acid sequence: CASSSYRTSAGELFF.

This sequence joins TRBV7-9 and TRBJ1-5, with D unresolved. The DNA matches TRBJ2-3 better at its end, which makes the J call doubtful. Germline CDR1 SEHNR, CDR2 FQNEAQ (reference sequence). This CDR3 spans 14 amino acids. This CDR3 reads CASSLEKSNQPQYF. Written as DNA, the CDR3 is TGTGCCAGCAGCTTAGAAAAGAGTAATCAGCCCCAGTATTTT.

The chain uses TRBV5-1 and TRBJ2-5; D is uncertain. CDR3 length equals 15 residues. Deletions cut 2 bases from V and 0 bases from J, with 11 bases between. Germline V gene sequence: CDR1 SGHRS, CDR2 YFSETQ. The CDR3 DNA is TGCGCCAGCAGCTTAAATGGGCGAGACCAAGAGACCCAGTACTTC. It yields the protein CASSLNGRDQETQYF.